One and the same sample provided the 22 T cell receptor beta chains below, sequenced in a study of T cell responses to AZD1222 COVID-19 vaccine. The protocol was immunoSEQ multiplex PCR, while the TCRdb copy is restricted to in-frame clones and leaves out a portion. This table holds about 140,000 clones, roughly 92% found once. Sample: peripheral blood, taken on day 0 of AZD1222 vaccination. The receptors were gathered from an adult in good health.

V is TRBV7-2 and J is TRBJ1-6; 9 bases agree with TRBD1. There are 16 residues in the CDR3. From germline, CDR1 is SGHTA and CDR2 FQGNSA. Unmatched junction bases numbered 4, after V lost 0 bases and J lost 7 bases. CDR3 bases: TGTGCCAGCAGCTTAGCGGGACAGGGATCCAATTCACCCCTCCACTTT. Translating it yields CASSLAGQGSNSPLHF.

The chain carries TRBV5-1 and TRBJ1-1; D might be TRBD1 (6 bases). The V end was cut by 0 bases, the J end by 1 base, with 10 bases between. The CDR3 is 15 residues long. Germline-derived CDR1 and CDR2 are SGHRS and YFSETQ. The CDR3 region is CASSLGGLSNTEAFF. CDR3 in DNA: TGCGCCAGCAGCTTGGGGGGGCTATCGAACACTGAAGCTTTCTTT.

The gene calls are TRBV5-6 and TRBJ2-5; 9 bases are a match to TRBD2. Germline lookup yields CDR1 SGHDT and CDR2 YYEEEE. The V segment lost 2 bases and the J segment 2 bases; nucleotides outside the gene matches: 10. The CDR3 is 17 amino acids. The CDR3 sequence is CASSFSLAGLGQETQYF. In DNA, the CDR3 is TGTGCCAGCAGCTTTAGTCTAGCGGGACTGGGTCAAGAGACCCAGTACTTC.

The chain has TRBV5-1 and TRBJ2-3; 7 nucleotides line up with TRBD1. This CDR3 has 14 residues. V shed 1 base, J shed 8 bases, and the junction held 7 bases outside the gene matches. Germline loops: CDR1 SGHRS, CDR2 YFSETQ. The CDR3 nucleotides read TGCGCCAGCAGCTTGAATACAGGGGAACTTACGCAGTATTTT. Amino acid sequence: CASSLNTGELTQYF.

CDR3 DNA: TGTGCCAGCAGTTTTAATCTCGGCCAAGACAATCAGCCCCAGCATTTT. It is translated as CASSFNLGQDNQPQHF. V usage is TRBV27 and J usage is TRBJ1-5, with D hard to call. V was pared by 3 bases and J by 3 bases, with 15 bases between. Germline V lookup: CDR1 MNHEY, CDR2 SMNVEV (reference sequence). CDR3 length: 16 residues.

The chain uses TRBV7-9 and TRBJ1-1; 8 bases map to TRBD1. V was clipped by 3 bases and J by 6 bases; unmatched bases: 6. In germline, CDR1 is SEHNR, CDR2 FQNEAQ (reference sequence). The CDR3 runs 14 residues. The chain's CDR3 is CASSFEQGGAEAFF. The CDR3 bases are TGTGCCAGCAGCTTTGAACAGGGGGGAGCTGAAGCTTTCTTT.

This chain uses TRBV7-8 with TRBJ1-2, with 9 bases that match TRBD1. CDR1 is SGHVS and CDR2 is FQNEAQ in the germline V gene. V shed 4 bases, J shed 7 bases, and the junction held 7 bases outside the gene matches. The CDR3 loop spans 14 amino acids. CDR3 amino acids: CASSWEGTGPGYTF. CDR3 nucleotide sequence: TGTGCCAGCAGCTGGGAGGGGACAGGGCCTGGCTACACCTTC.

The V call is TRBV7-6, the J call TRBJ2-3; TRBD2 matches 8 bases. CDR1 and CDR2 from the germline V gene are SGHVS and FNYEAQ. The CDR3 contains 16 residues. The trim removed 1 base at V and 7 bases at J, leaving 10 bases unmatched. CDR3: CASSLGPSGGENTQYF. The DNA of the CDR3 is TGTGCCAGCAGCTTAGGGCCCAGCGGGGGAGAAAATACGCAGTATTTT.

The rearrangement joins TRBV5-1 to TRBJ1-1; D possibly corresponds to TRBD1 (5 bases). The CDR3 is made up of 14 amino acids. CDR1 is SGHRS, CDR2 YFSETQ, per germline. Deletions cut 2 bases from V and 4 bases from J, with 12 bases between. This chain's CDR3 is CASSFQGEGTEAFF. The DNA for the CDR3 is TGCGCCAGCAGCTTCCAAGGGGAAGGCACTGAAGCTTTCTTT.

The CDR3 here is CATSIDSNYGYTF. The CDR3 DNA reads TGTGCCACCAGCATCGACAGCAACTATGGCTACACCTTC. V usage is TRBV15 and J usage is TRBJ1-2; tentatively, D is TRBD1 (5 bases). Germline loops: CDR1 LNHNV, CDR2 YYDKDF (reference sequence). V shed 4 bases and J shed 2 bases, with 8 bases lying between them. The CDR3 consists of 13 residues.

The chain uses TRBV19 and TRBJ2-1; tentative D call: TRBD2 (5 bases). Germline V gives CDR1 LNHDA, CDR2 SQIVND (reference sequence). The CDR3 length is 15 residues. Trimming removed 5 bases at V and 8 bases at J, with 19 bases between. DNA for the CDR3: TGTGCCAGTAGTCTAGCTAGCTCGAAGGCGGATGAGCAGTTCTTC. Its protein is CASSLASSKADEQFF.

This chain joins TRBV6-5 and TRBJ1-6; D call uncertain. Trimming removed 0 bases from V and 5 bases from J, with 8 bases in between. CDR1 MNHEY and CDR2 SVGAGI come from the germline V gene. The CDR3 spans 15 residues. For the CDR3, the DNA is TGTGCCAGCAGTTACTCCCGGGCAGATAATTCACCCCTCCACTTT. Translation gives CASSYSRADNSPLHF.

The J gene is TRBJ1-5, the V gene TRBV4-1, with TRBD1 matching over 7 bases. The V gene end was trimmed by 1 base and the J gene end by 3 bases; junction bases not matched to a gene: 6. Germline V lookup: CDR1 MGHRA, CDR2 YSYEKL. CDR3 size: 16 residues. CDR3 sequence: CASSQVATGVNQPQHF. The CDR3 nucleotides are TGCGCCAGCAGCCAAGTCGCCACAGGGGTCAATCAGCCCCAGCATTTT.

Details on this clone: Other DNA sequences in the sample encode the same CDR3. The chain has TRBV3-1 (or the pseudogene TRBV3-2) and TRBJ2-5; D is unclear. Germline values: CDR1 LGHDT, CDR2 YNNKEL (reference sequence). The CDR3 length is 13 residues. The germline V and J ends were trimmed by 0 bases and 2 bases, with 4 bases remaining between them. CDR3 sequence: CASSQDQQETQYF. CDR3 sequence (DNA): TGTGCCAGCAGCCAAGATCAGCAAGAGACCCAGTACTTC.

V gene TRBV29-1 combines with J gene TRBJ2-1; D remains unclear. Germline V gives CDR1 SQVTM, CDR2 ANQGSEA. Trimming took off 4 bases at V and 6 bases at J, with 13 bases between the two ends. The CDR3 loop spans 13 amino acids. The CDR3 DNA sequence: TGCAGCGTTGGCTCAGGCGTGGGCAATGAGCAGTTCTTC. Encoded protein: CSVGSGVGNEQFF.

The chain combines TRBV5-4 with TRBJ1-4; D unresolved. Germline V gene sequence: CDR1 SGHNT, CDR2 YYREEE (reference sequence). The CDR3 consists of 15 residues. The V end was cut by 4 bases, the J end by 0 bases, with 10 bases between. CDR3 coding DNA: TGTGCCAGCAGCACTCGGGGTCCAACTAATGAAAAACTGTTTTTT. It codes for CASSTRGPTNEKLFF. The full variable domain, completed using reference TRBV5-4 and TRBJ1-4, is ETGVTQSPTHLIKTRGQQVTLRCSSQSGHNTVSWYQQALGQGPQFIFQYYREEENGRGNFPPRFSGLQFPNYSSELNVNALELDDSALYLCASSTRGPTNEKLFFGSGTQLSVL.

The chain uses TRBV7-9 and TRBJ2-3; D gene unclear. Trimming cost V 5 bases and J 3 bases, with 6 bases left between them. From germline, CDR1 is SEHNR and CDR2 FQNEAQ (reference sequence). The CDR3 spans 12 residues. CDR3 loop: CASSRSTDTQYF. For the CDR3, the DNA is TGTGCCAGCAGCCGCTCAACAGATACGCAGTATTTT.

CDR3 sequence: CASTKTKNNQPQHF. CDR3 coding DNA: TGTGCCAGTACGAAGACAAAGAACAATCAGCCCCAGCATTTT. The chain employs TRBV19 and TRBJ1-5; no clear D. The CDR3 is 14 residues long. Trimming took 7 bases from V and 3 from J, leaving 13 bases between them. Germline V gene data show CDR1 as LNHDA and CDR2 as SQIVND (reference sequence).

The chain employs TRBV11-2 and TRBJ2-2; D call uncertain. This CDR3 is built from 14 residues. Germline loops: CDR1 SGHAT, CDR2 FQNNGV. The ends were cut back, 2 bases at V and 0 bases at J, with 4 bases in the middle. The CDR3 DNA follows: TGTGCCAGCAGCTTACTCGCGAACACCGGGGAGCTGTTTTTT. As protein: CASSLLANTGELFF.

The V and J genes are TRBV5-4 and TRBJ1-1; D perhaps matches TRBD1 (5 bases). From germline, CDR1 is SGHNT and CDR2 YYREEE (reference sequence). Deletions cut 3 bases from V and 1 base from J, with 10 bases between. The CDR3 extends over 14 amino acids. The CDR3 bases are TGTGCCAGCAGCTCTTGGGGGGGGAACACTGAAGCTTTCTTT. It codes for CASSSWGGNTEAFF.

This chain links TRBV28 with TRBJ1-4, with D possibly being TRBD1 (5 bases). The CDR3 is made up of 15 amino acids. CDR1 is MDHEN and CDR2 is SYDVKM in the germline V gene. V gave up 2 bases and J gave up 2 bases, with 9 bases separating them. CDR3 sequence (DNA): TGTGCCAGCAGTTTAGCAGGGCGCACTAATGAAAAACTGTTTTTT. Its translation: CASSLAGRTNEKLFF.

This rearrangement joins TRBV19 to TRBJ2-3; the match to TRBD1 covers 9 bases. Germline values: CDR1 LNHDA, CDR2 SQIVND (reference sequence). V was pared by 3 bases and J by 8 bases, with 9 bases of the junction left unmatched. The CDR3 has 15 amino acids. The CDR3 DNA follows: TGTGCCAGTAGTATCCGACAGGGGGAGAAGGGTACGCAGTATTTT. Translated: CASSIRQGEKGTQYF.